This entry concerns a single TCR beta chain. The sample originates from a study of blood T cell repertoires in COVID-19. Background on the study: Sites in the United States, Italy and Spain provided acute and convalescent COVID-19 samples. The cDNA or gDNA used as material had been derived from T cells, B-cell-depleted T cells, or PBMCs.

Per the original data handling: By means of reference gene primer amplification, nucleated cell counts were estimated. TCRdb's copy holds only in-frame clones and misses some; the assay was immunoSEQ multiplex PCR. V and J calls plus clone size are reproduced from that table; the DNA served to infer D and trimming. The table shows 150,000 to 200,000 clones, with about 85% occurring only once. Trimming removed 0 bases from V and 5 bases from J; junction bases left unmatched: 15. Germline CDR1 and CDR2: SGHDN and FVKESK. This CDR3 is 20 amino acids long. Sequenced sample: peripheral blood. This rearrangement joins TRBV14 to TRBJ2-3; 12 bases are a match to TRBD2. This sequence was found in a man between 18 and 29 years old with acute or convalescent COVID-19. The chain's CDR3 is CASSQDPLAGGQDLVDTQYF. CDR3 bases: TGTGCCAGCAGCCAAGATCCTCTAGCGGGGGGGCAAGATTTAGTAGATACGCAGTATTTT.